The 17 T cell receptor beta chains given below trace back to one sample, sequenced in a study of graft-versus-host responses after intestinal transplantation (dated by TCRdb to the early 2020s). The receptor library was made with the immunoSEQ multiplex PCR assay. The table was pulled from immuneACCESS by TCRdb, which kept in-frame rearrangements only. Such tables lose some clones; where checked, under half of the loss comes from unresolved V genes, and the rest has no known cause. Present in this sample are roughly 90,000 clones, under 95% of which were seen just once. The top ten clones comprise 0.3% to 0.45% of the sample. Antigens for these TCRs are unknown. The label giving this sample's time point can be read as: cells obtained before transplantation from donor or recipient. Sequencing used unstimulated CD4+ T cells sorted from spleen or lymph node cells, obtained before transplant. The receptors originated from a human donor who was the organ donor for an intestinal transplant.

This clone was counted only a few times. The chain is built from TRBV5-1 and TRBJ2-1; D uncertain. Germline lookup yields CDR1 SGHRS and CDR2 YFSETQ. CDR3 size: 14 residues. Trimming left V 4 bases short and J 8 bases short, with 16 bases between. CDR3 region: CASSPSARRDEQFF. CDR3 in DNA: TGCGCCAGCAGCCCGAGCGCCCGTCGCGATGAGCAGTTCTTC. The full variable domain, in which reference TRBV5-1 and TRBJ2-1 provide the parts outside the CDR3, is KAGVTQTPRYLIKTRGQQVTLSCSPISGHRSVSWYQQTPGQGLQFLFEYFSETQRNKGNFPGRFSGRQFSNSRSEMNVSTLELGDSALYLCASSPSARRDEQFFGPGTRLTVL.

The CDR3: CASREQGWDSPLHF. The CDR3 DNA reads as TGTGCCAGCAGGGAACAGGGTTGGGATTCACCCCTCCACTTT. V usage is TRBV6-1 and J usage is TRBJ1-6, with D possibly matching TRBD1 (6 bases). Germline CDR1 reads MNHNS; CDR2 reads SASEGT. Trimming took 6 bases from V and 8 from J, leaving 14 bases between them. The CDR3 is 14 amino acids.

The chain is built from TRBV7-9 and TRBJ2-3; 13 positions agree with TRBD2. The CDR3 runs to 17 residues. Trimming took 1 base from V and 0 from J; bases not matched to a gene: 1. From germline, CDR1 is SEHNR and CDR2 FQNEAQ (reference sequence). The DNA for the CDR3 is TGTGCCAGCAGCTTAGGACTAGCGGGAGGTAGCACAGATACGCAGTATTTT. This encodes CASSLGLAGGSTDTQYF. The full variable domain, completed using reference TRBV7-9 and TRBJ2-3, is DTGVSQNPRHKITKRGQNVTFRCDPISEHNRLYWYRQTLGQGPEFLTYFQNEAQLEKSRLLSDRFSAERPKGSFSTLEIQRTEQGDSAMYLCASSLGLAGGSTDTQYFGPGTRLTVL.

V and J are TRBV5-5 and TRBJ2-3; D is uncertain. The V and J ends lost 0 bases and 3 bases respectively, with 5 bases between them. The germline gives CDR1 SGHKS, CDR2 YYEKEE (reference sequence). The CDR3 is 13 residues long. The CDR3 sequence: CASSLARTDTQYF. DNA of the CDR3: TGTGCCAGCAGCTTGGCTCGGACAGATACGCAGTATTTT.

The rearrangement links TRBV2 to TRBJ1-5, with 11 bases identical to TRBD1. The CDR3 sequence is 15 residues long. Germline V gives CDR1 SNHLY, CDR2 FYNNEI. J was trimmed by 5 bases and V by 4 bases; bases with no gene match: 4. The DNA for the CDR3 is TGTGCCAGCAGTGCGGGACAGGGGGGGCATCAGCCCCAGCATTTT. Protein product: CASSAGQGGHQPQHF.

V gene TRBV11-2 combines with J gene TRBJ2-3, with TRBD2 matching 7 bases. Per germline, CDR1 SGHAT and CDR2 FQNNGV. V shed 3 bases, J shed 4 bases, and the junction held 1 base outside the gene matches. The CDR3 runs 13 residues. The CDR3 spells CASSLGRADTQYF. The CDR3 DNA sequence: TGTGCCAGCAGCTTGGGGAGGGCAGATACGCAGTATTTT.

The CDR3 DNA reads TGTGCCAGCAGCTTAGAGTACAGGGCCTCTGGAAACACCATATATTTT. Protein sequence: CASSLEYRASGNTIYF. The J gene is TRBJ1-3, the V gene TRBV7-8; tentatively, D is TRBD1 (6 bases). CDR1 and CDR2 from the germline V gene are SGHVS and FQNEAQ. Trimming pared 1 base from V and 0 bases from J, leaving 10 bases between. There are 16 residues in the CDR3.

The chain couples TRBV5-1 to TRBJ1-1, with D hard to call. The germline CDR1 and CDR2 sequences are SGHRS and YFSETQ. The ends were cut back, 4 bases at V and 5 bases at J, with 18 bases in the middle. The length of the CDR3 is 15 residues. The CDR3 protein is CASSRSGEGVTEAFF. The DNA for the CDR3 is TGCGCCAGCAGCCGGAGCGGGGAAGGCGTAACTGAAGCTTTCTTT.

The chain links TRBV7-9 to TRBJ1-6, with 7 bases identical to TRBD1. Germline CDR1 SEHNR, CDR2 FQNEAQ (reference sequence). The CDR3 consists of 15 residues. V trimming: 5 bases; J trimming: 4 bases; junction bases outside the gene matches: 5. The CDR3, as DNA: TGTGCCAGCAGCCCGGGACAGAAATATAATTCACCCCTCCACTTT. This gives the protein CASSPGQKYNSPLHF.

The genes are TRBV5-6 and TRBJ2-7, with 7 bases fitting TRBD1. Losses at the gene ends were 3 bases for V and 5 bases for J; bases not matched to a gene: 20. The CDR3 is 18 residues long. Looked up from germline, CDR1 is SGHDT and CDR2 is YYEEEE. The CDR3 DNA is TGTGCCAGCAGCTCGAGGCGGACAGGATCAAGAGTGGGGGACGAGCAGTACTTC. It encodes CASSSRRTGSRVGDEQYF.

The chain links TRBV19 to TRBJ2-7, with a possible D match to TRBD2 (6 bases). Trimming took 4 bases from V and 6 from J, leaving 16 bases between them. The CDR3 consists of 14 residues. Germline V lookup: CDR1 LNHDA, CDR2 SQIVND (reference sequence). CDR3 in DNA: TGTGCCAGTAGTAACCAAGCAATGGGGGGCGAGCAGTACTTC. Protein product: CASSNQAMGGEQYF.

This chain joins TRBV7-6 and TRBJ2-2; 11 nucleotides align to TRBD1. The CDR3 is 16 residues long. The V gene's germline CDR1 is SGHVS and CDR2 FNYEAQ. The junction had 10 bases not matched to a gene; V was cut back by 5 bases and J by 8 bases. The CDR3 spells CASSLLGQGVYGELFF. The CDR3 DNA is TGTGCCAGCAGCCTATTGGGACAGGGGGTTTATGGGGAGCTGTTTTTT.

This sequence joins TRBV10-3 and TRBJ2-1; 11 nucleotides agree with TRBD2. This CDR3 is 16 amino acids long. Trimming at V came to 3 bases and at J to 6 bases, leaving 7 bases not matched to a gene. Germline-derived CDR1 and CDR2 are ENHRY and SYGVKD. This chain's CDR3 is CAISEFALAGGNEQFF. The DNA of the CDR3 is TGTGCCATCAGTGAATTTGCTCTAGCGGGGGGCAATGAGCAGTTCTTC.

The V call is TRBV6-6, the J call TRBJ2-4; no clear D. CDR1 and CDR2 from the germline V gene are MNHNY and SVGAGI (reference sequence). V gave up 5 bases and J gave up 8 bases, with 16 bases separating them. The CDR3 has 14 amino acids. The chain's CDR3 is CASSPKNPFHIQYF. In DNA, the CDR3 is TGTGCCAGCAGTCCTAAAAACCCGTTCCACATTCAGTACTTC.

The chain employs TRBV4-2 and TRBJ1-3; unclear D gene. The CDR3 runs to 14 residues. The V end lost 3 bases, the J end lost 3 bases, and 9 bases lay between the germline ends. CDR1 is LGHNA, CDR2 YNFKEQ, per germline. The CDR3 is CASSHHNSGNTIYF. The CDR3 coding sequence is TGTGCCAGCAGCCACCATAACAGTGGAAACACCATATATTTT.

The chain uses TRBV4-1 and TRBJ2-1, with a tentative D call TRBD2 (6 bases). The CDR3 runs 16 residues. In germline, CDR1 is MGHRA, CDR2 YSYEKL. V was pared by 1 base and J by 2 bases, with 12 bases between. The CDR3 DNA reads TGCGCCAGCAGCCAAGTTTTGGAGCGGGCCTACAATGAGCAGTTCTTC. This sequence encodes CASSQVLERAYNEQFF.

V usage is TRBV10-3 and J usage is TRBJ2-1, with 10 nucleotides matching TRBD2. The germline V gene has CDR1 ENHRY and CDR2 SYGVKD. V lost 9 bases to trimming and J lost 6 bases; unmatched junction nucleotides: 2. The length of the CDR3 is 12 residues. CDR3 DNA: TGTGCCATAGCGGGGGGGCCCAATGAGCAGTTCTTC. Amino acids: CAIAGGPNEQFF.